This TCR beta chain was identified during a study of CD8 T cells in Susac syndrome (dated by TCRdb to about 2019). In terms of the full investigation: The study used repertoire sequencing to test whether antigen drove CD8+ T cell activation and differentiation in Susac syndrome. CD8+ T cell repertoire clonality was compared between some 13 healthy donors, approximately 14 Susac syndrome patients and 15 multiple sclerosis patients. Results the study describes overall, beyond this receptor: The number of individuals in the TCR sequencing and HLA analysis was recognized as being relatively small.

On this clonotype: This receptor's antigen is unknown. No per-base quality is available; no much larger clone lies one base away.

V is cut by 5 bases and J by 2 bases, and the space between the germline ends is 11 bases. CDR1 and CDR2, looked up from the germline V gene, are MRHNA and SNTAGT. Spanning cysteine to phenylalanine, the CDR3 consists of 14 amino acids. Here the CDR3 DNA is all that survives: 42 bases in frame from base 1. Peripheral blood CD8+ and CD4+ T cells from healthy donors, Susac syndrome patients and multiple sclerosis patients were profiled by high-throughput TCR beta sequencing. The multiple sclerosis controls were treatment-naive patients whose relapsing-remitting disease, either stable or active, fulfilled the revised McDonald criteria. Bulk CD8+ and CD4+ T cells were purified magnetically by negative isolation, whereas CD8+ TEMRA cells were enriched by FACS. Blood was collected in EDTA tubes and processed within 24 hours, with PBMCs isolated through density gradient centrifugation. PBMCs destined for TCR sequencing were cryopreserved in liquid nitrogen and later thawed in a 37 °C water bath. Purity of sorted or isolated CD4+, CD8+ and CD8+ TEMRA cells was at least 90%.

RNA was extracted using the RNeasy kit, and roughly 0.5 to 1 microgram was reverse transcribed with random hexamers. The immunoSEQ multiplex PCR assay, covering 54 Vbeta and 13 Jbeta segments, was used to amplify TCR beta CDR3 regions. PCR amplification bias was corrected by using a synthetic template baseline for primer optimization and computational correction. The authors' pipeline ran thus. Only productive sequences were kept, with reads annotated to V, D and J genes according to IMGT and analyzed in immunoSEQ Analyzer. Clonality was calculated as one minus the Shannon entropy normalized by log2 of the number of productive unique sequences. For each patient and control, public and private clones were evaluated among the 100 most prevalent clones. Clones were defined as Susac-specific when absent from the healthy and MS cohorts, from about 1,100 published viral clones and from other ImmuneACCESS disease sequences. TCRdb reprocessing: public reads trimmed at Q25 with fastp, clones called with MiXCR, in-frame beta chains kept. All rows with the same CDR3 protein become a single entry with the most common DNA and genes. TCRdb, not the original authors, processed these V and J calls. The sample records 100,000 to 150,000 distinct CDR3 sequences, about 92% of which are singletons. The ten largest clonotypes hold approximately 0.31% of the sample.

The V and J segments used are TRBV6-4 and TRBJ2-3; no D gene is confidently identified. Sequencing input: CD8+ T cells from PBMCs. The receptor's source is a human donor with multiple sclerosis. This receptor has the CDR3 CASSRLPDTDTQYF. The DNA is TGTGCCAGCAGTAGACTCCCAGACACAGATACGCAGTATTTT.